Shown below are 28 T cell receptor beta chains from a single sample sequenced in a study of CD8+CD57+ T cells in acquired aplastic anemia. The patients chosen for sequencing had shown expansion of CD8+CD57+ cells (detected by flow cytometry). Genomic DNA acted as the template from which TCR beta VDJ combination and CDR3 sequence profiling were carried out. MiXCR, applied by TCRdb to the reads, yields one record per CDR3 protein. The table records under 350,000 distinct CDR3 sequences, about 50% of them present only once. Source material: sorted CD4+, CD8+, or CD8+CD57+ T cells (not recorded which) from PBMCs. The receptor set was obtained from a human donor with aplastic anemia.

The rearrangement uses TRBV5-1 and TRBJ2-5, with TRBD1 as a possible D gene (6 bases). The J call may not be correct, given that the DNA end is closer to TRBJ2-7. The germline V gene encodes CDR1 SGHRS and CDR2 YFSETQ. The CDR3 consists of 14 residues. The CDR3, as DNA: TGCGCCAGCAGCATCCGACAGGTACCCTACGAGCAGTACTTC. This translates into CASSIRQVPYEQYF.

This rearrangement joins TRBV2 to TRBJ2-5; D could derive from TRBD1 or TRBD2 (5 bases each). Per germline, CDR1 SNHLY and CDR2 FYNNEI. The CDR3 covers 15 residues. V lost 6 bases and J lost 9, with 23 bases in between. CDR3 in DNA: TGTGCCAGCAGCCTAGCCGGGACGGACGATCAGCCCCAGTACTTC. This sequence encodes CASSLAGTDDQPQYF.

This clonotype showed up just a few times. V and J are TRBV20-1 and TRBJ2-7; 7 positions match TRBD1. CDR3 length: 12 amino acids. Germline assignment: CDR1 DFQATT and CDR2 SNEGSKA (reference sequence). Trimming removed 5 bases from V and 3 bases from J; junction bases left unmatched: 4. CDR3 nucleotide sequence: TGCAGTGCTCAGACAGGGCTCTACGAGCAGTACTTC. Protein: CSAQTGLYEQYF.

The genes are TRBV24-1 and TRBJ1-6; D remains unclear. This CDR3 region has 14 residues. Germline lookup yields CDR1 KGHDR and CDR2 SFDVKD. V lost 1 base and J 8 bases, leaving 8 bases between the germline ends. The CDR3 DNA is TGTGCCACCAGTGATTTCGCAGGCCATTCACCCCTCCACTTT. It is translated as CATSDFAGHSPLHF.

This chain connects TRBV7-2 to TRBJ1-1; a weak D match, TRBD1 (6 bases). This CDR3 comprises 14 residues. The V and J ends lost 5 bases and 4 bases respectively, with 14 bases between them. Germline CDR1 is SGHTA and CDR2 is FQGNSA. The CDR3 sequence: CASSQQGRATEAFF. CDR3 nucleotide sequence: TGTGCCAGCAGCCAACAGGGACGGGCCACTGAAGCTTTCTTT. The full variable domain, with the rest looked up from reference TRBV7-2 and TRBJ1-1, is GAGVSQSPSNKVTEKGKDVELRCDPISGHTALYWYRQSLGQGLEFLIYFQGNSAPDKSGLPSDRFSAERTGGSVSTLTIQRTQQEDSAVYLCASSQQGRATEAFFGQGTRLTVV.

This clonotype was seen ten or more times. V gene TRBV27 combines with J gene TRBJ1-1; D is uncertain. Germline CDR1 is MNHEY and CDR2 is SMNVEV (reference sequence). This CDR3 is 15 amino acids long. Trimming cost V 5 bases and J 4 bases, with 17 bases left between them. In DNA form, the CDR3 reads TGTGCCAGCAGTCCCCCCGGGCAATTGGGCACTGAAGCTTTCTTT. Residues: CASSPPGQLGTEAFF.

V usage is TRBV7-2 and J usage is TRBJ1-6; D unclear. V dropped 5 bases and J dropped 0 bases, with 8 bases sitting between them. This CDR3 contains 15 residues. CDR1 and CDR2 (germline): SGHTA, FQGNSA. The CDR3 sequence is CASSTMSSYNSPLHF. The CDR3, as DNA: TGTGCCAGCAGCACGATGAGCTCCTATAATTCACCCCTCCACTTT.

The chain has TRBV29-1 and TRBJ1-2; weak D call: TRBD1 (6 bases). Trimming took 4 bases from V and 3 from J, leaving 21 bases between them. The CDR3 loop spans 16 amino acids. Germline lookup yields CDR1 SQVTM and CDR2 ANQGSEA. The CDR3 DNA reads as TGCAGCGTTGTTGGCCTAGGGGGGTCAGCGCACTATGGCTACACCTTC. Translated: CSVVGLGGSAHYGYTF.

Here the CDR3 DNA reads TGTGCCAGTAGCCGGGACAGGGAAATGAACACTGAAGCTTTCTTT. Translated, it gives CASSRDREMNTEAFF. The chain joins TRBV19 to TRBJ1-1, with TRBD1 matching over 9 bases. This CDR3 is built from 15 residues. Looked up from germline, CDR1 is LNHDA and CDR2 is SQIVND (reference sequence). J was trimmed by 0 bases and V by 6 bases; bases with no gene match: 5.

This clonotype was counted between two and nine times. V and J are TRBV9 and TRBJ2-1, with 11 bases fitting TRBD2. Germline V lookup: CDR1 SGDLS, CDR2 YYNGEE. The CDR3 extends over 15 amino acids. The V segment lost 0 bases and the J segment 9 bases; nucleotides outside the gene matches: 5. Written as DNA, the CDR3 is TGTGCCAGCAGCGTAGTAGTAGCGGGAGGGATTGAGCAGTTCTTC. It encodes CASSVVVAGGIEQFF. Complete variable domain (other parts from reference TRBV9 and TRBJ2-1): DSGVTQTPKHLITATGQRVTLRCSPRSGDLSVYWYQQSLDQGLQFLIQYYNGEERAKGNILERFSAQQFPDLHSELNLSSLELGDSALYFCASSVVVAGGIEQFFGPGTRLTVL.

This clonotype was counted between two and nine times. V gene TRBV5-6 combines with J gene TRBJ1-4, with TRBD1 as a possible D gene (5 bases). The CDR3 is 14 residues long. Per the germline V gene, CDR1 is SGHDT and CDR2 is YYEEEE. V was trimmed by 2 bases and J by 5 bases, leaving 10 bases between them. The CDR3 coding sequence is TGTGCCAGCAGCTTTAGACAGACGAATGAAAAACTGTTTTTT. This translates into CASSFRQTNEKLFF.

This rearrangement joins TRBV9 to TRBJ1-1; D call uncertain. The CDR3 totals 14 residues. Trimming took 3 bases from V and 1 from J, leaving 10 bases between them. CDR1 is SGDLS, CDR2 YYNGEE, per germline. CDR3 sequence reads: CASSALTRNTEAFF. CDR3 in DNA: TGTGCCAGCAGCGCCCTAACAAGGAACACTGAAGCTTTCTTT.

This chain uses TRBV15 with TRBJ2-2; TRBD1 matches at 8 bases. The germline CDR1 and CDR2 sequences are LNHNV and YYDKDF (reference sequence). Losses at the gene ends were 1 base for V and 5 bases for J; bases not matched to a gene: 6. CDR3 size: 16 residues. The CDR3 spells CATSRGTGSFTGELFF. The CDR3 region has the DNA TGTGCCACCAGCAGAGGGACAGGGTCTTTTACCGGGGAGCTGTTTTTT.

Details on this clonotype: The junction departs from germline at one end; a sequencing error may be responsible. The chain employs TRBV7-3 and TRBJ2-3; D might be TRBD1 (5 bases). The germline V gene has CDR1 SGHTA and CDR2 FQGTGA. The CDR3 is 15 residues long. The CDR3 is CASSKDSLGTGTQYF. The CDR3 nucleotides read TGTGCCAGCAGCAAAGACAGCTTGGGCACAGGTACGCAGTATTTT.

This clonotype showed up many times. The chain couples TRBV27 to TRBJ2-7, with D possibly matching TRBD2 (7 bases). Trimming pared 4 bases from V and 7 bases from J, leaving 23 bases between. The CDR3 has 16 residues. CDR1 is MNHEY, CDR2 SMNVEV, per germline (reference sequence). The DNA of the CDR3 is TGTGCCAGCAGTTCAGGCGGGACGGGGGGCGCGGGGGAGCAGTACTTC. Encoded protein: CASSSGGTGGAGEQYF.

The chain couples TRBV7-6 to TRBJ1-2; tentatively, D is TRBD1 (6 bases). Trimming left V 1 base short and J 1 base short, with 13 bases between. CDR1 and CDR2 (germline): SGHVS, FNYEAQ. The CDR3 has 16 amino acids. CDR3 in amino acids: CASSLDGGAVNYGYTF. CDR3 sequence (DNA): TGTGCCAGCAGCTTAGACGGGGGGGCAGTTAACTATGGCTACACCTTC.

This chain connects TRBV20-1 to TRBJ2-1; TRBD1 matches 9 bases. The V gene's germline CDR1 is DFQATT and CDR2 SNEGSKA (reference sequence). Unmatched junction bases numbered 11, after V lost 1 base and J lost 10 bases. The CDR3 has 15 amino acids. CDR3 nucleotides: TGCAGTGCTAGAGGCGGAGGACAGGGGACCGCGGAGCAGTTCTTC. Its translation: CSARGGGQGTAEQFF.

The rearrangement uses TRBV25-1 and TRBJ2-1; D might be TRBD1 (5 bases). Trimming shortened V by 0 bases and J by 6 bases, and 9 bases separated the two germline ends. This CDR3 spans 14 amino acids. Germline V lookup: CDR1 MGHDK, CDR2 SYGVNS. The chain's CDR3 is CASSEYPQGNEQFF. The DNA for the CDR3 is TGTGCCAGCAGTGAATACCCCCAGGGCAATGAGCAGTTCTTC.

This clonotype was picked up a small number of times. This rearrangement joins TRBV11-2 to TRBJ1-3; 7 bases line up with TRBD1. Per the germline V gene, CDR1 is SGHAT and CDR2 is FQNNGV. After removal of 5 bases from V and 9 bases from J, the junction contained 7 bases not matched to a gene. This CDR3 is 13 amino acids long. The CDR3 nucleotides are TGTGCCAGCAGCGGCCGACAGGGTCCCACCATATATTTT. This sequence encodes CASSGRQGPTIYF.

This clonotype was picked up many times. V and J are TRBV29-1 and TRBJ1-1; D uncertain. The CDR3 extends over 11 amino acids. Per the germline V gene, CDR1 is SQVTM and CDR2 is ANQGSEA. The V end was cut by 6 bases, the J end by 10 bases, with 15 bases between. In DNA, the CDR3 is TGCAGCGTCGACCCTACTGCCCTAGCTTTCTTT. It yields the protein CSVDPTALAFF.

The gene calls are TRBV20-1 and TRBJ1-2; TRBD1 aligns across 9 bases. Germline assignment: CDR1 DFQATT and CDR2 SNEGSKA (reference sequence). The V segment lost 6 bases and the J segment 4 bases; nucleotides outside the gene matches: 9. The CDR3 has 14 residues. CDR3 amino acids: CSAARDREIYGYTF. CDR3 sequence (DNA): TGCAGTGCCGCCAGGGACAGGGAGATCTATGGCTACACCTTC.

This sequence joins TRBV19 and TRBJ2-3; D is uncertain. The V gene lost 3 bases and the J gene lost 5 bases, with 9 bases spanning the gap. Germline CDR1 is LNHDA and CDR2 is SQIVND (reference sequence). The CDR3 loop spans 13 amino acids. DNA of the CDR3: TGTGCCAGTAGTATGTTAAACGGAGATACGCAGTATTTT. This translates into CASSMLNGDTQYF.

CDR3 in DNA: TGTGCCAGTAGTACGGACAGGTGGAACACTGAAGCTTTCTTT. Protein sequence: CASSTDRWNTEAFF. The chain is built from TRBV19 and TRBJ1-1; 7 bases map to TRBD1. V dropped 4 bases and J dropped 1; count of bases not matched to a gene: 3. This CDR3 is built from 14 residues. Looked up from germline, CDR1 is LNHDA and CDR2 is SQIVND (reference sequence).

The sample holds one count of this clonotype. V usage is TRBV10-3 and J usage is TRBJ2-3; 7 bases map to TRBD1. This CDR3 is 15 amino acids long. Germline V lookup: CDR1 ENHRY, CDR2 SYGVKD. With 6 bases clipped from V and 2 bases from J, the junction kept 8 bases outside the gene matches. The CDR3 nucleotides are TGTGCCATCAGGACAGGGACAGCCTACACAGATACGCAGTATTTT. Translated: CAIRTGTAYTDTQYF.

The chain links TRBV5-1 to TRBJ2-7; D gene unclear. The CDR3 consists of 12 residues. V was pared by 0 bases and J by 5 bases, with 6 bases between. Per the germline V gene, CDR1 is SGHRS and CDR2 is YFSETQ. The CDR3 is CASSLAEDEQYF. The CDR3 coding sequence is TGCGCCAGCAGCTTGGCCGAGGACGAGCAGTACTTC. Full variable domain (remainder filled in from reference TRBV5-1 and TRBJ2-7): KAGVTQTPRYLIKTRGQQVTLSCSPISGHRSVSWYQQTPGQGLQFLFEYFSETQRNKGNFPGRFSGRQFSNSRSEMNVSTLELGDSALYLCASSLAEDEQYFGPGTRLTVT.

The CDR3 DNA sequence: TGTGCCAGCAGCGTAGCGGTGGGCGGTGTAAGCTCCTACGAGCAGTTCTTC. This encodes CASSVAVGGVSSYEQFF. The V and J genes are TRBV9 and TRBJ2-1, with D uncertain. Germline V gene sequence: CDR1 SGDLS, CDR2 YYNGEE. This CDR3 is 17 amino acids long. The V end lost 0 bases, the J end lost 10 bases, and 23 bases lay between the germline ends. Full variable domain (outside the CDR3, taken from reference TRBV9 and TRBJ2-1): DSGVTQTPKHLITATGQRVTLRCSPRSGDLSVYWYQQSLDQGLQFLIQYYNGEERAKGNILERFSAQQFPDLHSELNLSSLELGDSALYFCASSVAVGGVSSYEQFFGPGTRLTVL.

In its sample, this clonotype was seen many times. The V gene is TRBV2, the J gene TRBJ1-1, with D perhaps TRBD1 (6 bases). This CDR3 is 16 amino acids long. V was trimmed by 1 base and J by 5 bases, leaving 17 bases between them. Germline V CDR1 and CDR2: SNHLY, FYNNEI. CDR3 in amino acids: CASSEGRGAGKTEAFF. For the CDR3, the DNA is TGTGCCAGCAGTGAAGGTCGGGGGGCAGGAAAGACTGAAGCTTTCTTT.

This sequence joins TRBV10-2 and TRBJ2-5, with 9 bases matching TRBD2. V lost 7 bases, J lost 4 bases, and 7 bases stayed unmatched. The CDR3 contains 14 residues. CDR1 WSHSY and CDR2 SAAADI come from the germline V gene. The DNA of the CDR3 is TGCGCCAGCACTACGACTAGCGGCATAGAGACCCAGTACTTC. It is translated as CASTTTSGIETQYF.